This is a list of T cell receptor beta chains from one sample in a study of monozygotic twins with cystic fibrosis. Produced via immunoSEQ multiplex PCR; TCRdb's table is partial and in-frame only. The sample lists about 14,000 clones, approximately 84% seen once, with about 1% in the top ten. Sequencing was done on a sample of blood. The receptors come from a boy younger than 18 with cystic fibrosis. Each CDR3 is given with its conserved first and last residue. A D gene is named only where the DNA matches it firmly. Clone size appears in some rows only: once, few, many, or a class for an expanded clone.

v_gene	j_gene	d_gene	abundance	CDR3nt	CDR3aa
TRBV6-5	TRBJ2-1	-	-	TGTGCCAGCAGAACTAGGGGCGGGACCTACAATGAGCAGTTCTTC	CASRTRGGTYNEQFF
TRBV7-9	TRBJ2-5	TRBD1	-	TGTGCCAGCAGCTTCGGACAGGACTCACAAGAGACCCAGTACTTC	CASSFGQDSQETQYF
TRBV25-1	TRBJ2-7	-	-	TGTGCCAGCAGTTCCCGGGACGGGAGCTCCTACGAGCAGTACTTC	CASSSRDGSSYEQYF
TRBV5-1	TRBJ2-7	TRBD1	-	TGCGCCAGCAGCTTGGCCCCATCGACAGGGTCCCACGAGCAGTACTTC	CASSLAPSTGSHEQYF
TRBV4-1	TRBJ2-7	-	-	TGCGCCAGCAGCCAAGCTTTCCCTCAAGGGGAGGATTGGTACGAGCAGTACTTC	CASSQAFPQGEDWYEQYF
TRBV6-1	TRBJ1-4	-	-	TGTGCCAGCAGAACGGGGGGAGAGGAAAAACTGTTTTTT	CASRTGGEEKLFF
TRBV2	TRBJ1-2	TRBD1	-	TGTGCCAGCAGACGACAGGGAGGGATGTATGGCTACACCTTC	CASRRQGGMYGYTF
TRBV18	TRBJ1-1	-	few	TGTGCCAGCTCACCGCGAACTGGGGGTCCGCGAGGCACTGAAGCTTTCTTT	CASSPRTGGPRGTEAFF
TRBV27	TRBJ2-2	-	-	TGTGCCAGCAGTTTGGGAACCGGGGAGCTGTTTTTT	CASSLGTGELFF
TRBV7-9	TRBJ1-1	TRBD1	-	TGTGCCAGCAGCGGACAGGGGGGGAACACTGAAGCTTTCTTT	CASSGQGGNTEAFF
TRBV6-5	TRBJ1-2	-	-	TGTGCCAGCAGTTTTGATACAGGGAGATGGGGAGGCTACACCTTC	CASSFDTGRWGGYTF
TRBV4-2	TRBJ2-7	-	-	TGTGCCAGCAGCCAAGAGCCGAGCTACGAGCAGTACTTC	CASSQEPSYEQYF
TRBV5-4	TRBJ1-3	TRBD1	once	TGTGCCAGCAGCTGGGCAGGGGGCGCTGGAAACACCATATATTTT	CASSWAGGAGNTIYF
TRBV15	TRBJ2-1	TRBD2	-	TGTGCCACCAGCAGACCTGGACTAGCGGGGGGGAATGAGCAGTTCTTC	CATSRPGLAGGNEQFF
TRBV11-2	TRBJ1-1	-	-	TGTGCCAGCAGCAGAGACGCTGCGTACACTGAAGCTTTCTTT	CASSRDAAYTEAFF
TRBV7-9	TRBJ1-1	-	-	TGTGCCAGCAGCCGGGGGGACGGGAACACTGAAGCTTTCTTT	CASSRGDGNTEAFF
TRBV7-9	TRBJ2-2	TRBD1	-	TGTGCCAGCCCCCTATATGGGGACAGGGTAAACACCGGGGAGCTGTTTTTT	CASPLYGDRVNTGELFF
TRBV5-1	TRBJ1-4	-	-	TGCGCCAGCAGCTTGGACGGTTCTAATGAAAAACTGTTTTTT	CASSLDGSNEKLFF
TRBV7-6	TRBJ1-1	-	-	TGTGCCAGCAGCTTAGGGGTTCGGGGCACTGAAGCTTTCTTT	CASSLGVRGTEAFF
TRBV19	TRBJ1-1	-	once	TGTGCCAGTAGTACTGGGACATTCATTGAAGCTTTCTTT	CASSTGTFIEAFF
TRBV6-1	TRBJ2-5	-	-	TGTGCCAGCAGTGTTGGTACTCAAGAGACCCAGTACTTC	CASSVGTQETQYF
TRBV2	TRBJ2-3	-	-	TGTGCCAGCAGTGAGGTCCCTACTAGCACAGATACGCAGTATTTT	CASSEVPTSTDTQYF
TRBV7-9	TRBJ2-1	TRBD2	-	TGTGCCAGCAGCTTAAGGCGGGGGGCCTACAATGAGCAGTTCTTC	CASSLRRGAYNEQFF
TRBV4-1	TRBJ1-2	-	-	TGCGCCAGCAGCCAACCCTGGGGGATCTATGGCTACACCTTC	CASSQPWGIYGYTF
TRBV9	TRBJ2-2	-	-	TGTGCCAGCAGCGTAGTTGACAGTGGGACCGGGGAGCTGTTTTTT	CASSVVDSGTGELFF
TRBV28	TRBJ2-1	TRBD2	-	TGTGCCAGCAGTTTTGCGGGAGGGGATAATGAGCAGTTCTTC	CASSFAGGDNEQFF
TRBV6-5	TRBJ2-5	-	-	TGTGCCAAAGGCAGGGCAGGAGAGCAGTACTTC	CAKGRAGEQYF
TRBV10-3	TRBJ2-7	TRBD2	-	TGTGCCATCAGTGGCGGGAGTCACGAGCAGTACTTC	CAISGGSHEQYF
TRBV28	TRBJ2-2	-	once	TGTGCCAGCAGTTTCCGCAACACCGGGGAGCTGTTTTTT	CASSFRNTGELFF
TRBV6-1	TRBJ2-5	TRBD1	-	TGTGCCAGCAGCGGACAGGGGGCTTCCCAGTACTTC	CASSGQGASQYF
TRBV5-1	TRBJ1-2	-	-	TGCGCCAGCAGCCCGGATGGGGGACGGTTTGATGGCTACACCTTC	CASSPDGGRFDGYTF
TRBV6-5	TRBJ2-7	TRBD2	-	TGTGCCAGCCTCGCTGGGGGGGGATACGAGCAGTACTTC	CASLAGGGYEQYF
TRBV5-6	TRBJ2-2	TRBD1	-	TGTGCCAGCAGCGAGTACGGACAGGCCGCGAACACCGGGGAGCTGTTTTTT	CASSEYGQAANTGELFF
TRBV18	TRBJ1-5	-	-	TGTGCCAGTTCACTAGGATTACAGCCCCAGCATTTT	CASSLGLQPQHF
TRBV7-9	TRBJ2-4	TRBD1	-	TGTGCCAGCAGCTTGGGAGGACAGGGGGAAGATTGGGCGGACATTCAGTACTTC	CASSLGGQGEDWADIQYF
TRBV2	TRBJ2-5	-	-	TGTGCCAGCAGCCTGACTACCTCCCAAGAGACCCAGTACTTC	CASSLTTSQETQYF
TRBV2	TRBJ1-5	-	-	TGTGCCAGCAGTGAAACAGATTATAGCAATCAGCCCCAGCATTTT	CASSETDYSNQPQHF
TRBV9	TRBJ2-2	-	-	TGTGCCAGCAGCATAGCGAACACCGGGGAGCTGTTTTTT	CASSIANTGELFF
TRBV11-1	TRBJ1-2	-	-	TGTGCCAGCAGCCTTTGGGGCCCGACGGGCTACACCTTC	CASSLWGPTGYTF
TRBV28	TRBJ2-5	-	once	TGTGCCAGCAGTACCTACGAGACCCAGTACTTC	CASSTYETQYF
TRBV9	TRBJ2-3	-	-	TGTGCCAGCAGCGTCCATTCGGGGATGGTCGATACGCAGTATTTT	CASSVHSGMVDTQYF
TRBV27	TRBJ1-5	TRBD1	-	TGTGCCAGCAGTTTAGTAATGACAGGGCGATTGAGGAGGCCCCAGCATTTT	CASSLVMTGRLRRPQHF
TRBV7-8	TRBJ2-1	-	-	TGTGCCAGCAGCTTAGTGGGCAGGGATTACAATGAGCAGTTCTTC	CASSLVGRDYNEQFF
TRBV18	TRBJ2-5	-	-	TGTGCCAGCTCACCAGGACAGATCCAAGAGACCCAGTACTTC	CASSPGQIQETQYF
TRBV5-1	TRBJ2-1	TRBD2	-	TGCGCCAGCAGCTTGGAAAGCGGGATTGGAGATGAGCAGTTCTTC	CASSLESGIGDEQFF
TRBV5-1	TRBJ2-5	TRBD2	-	TGCGCCAGCAGATACGGGGAGCGGGGGAGCTCGGAGACCCAGTACTTC	CASRYGERGSSETQYF